The source of this T cell receptor beta chain is a study of blood T cell repertoires in COVID-19. Study in general: Specimens from acute and convalescent COVID-19 originated in the United States, Italy and Spain. T cells, B-cell-depleted T cells, or PBMCs provided the cDNA or gDNA that served as material.

CDR1 and CDR2 (germline): SQVTM, ANQGSEA. CDR3 length equals 14 residues. The trim removed 4 bases at V and 4 bases at J, leaving 5 bases unmatched. Authors' methods: For nucleated cells, counts were estimated from reference gene primer amplification. This table comes from immunoSEQ multiplex PCR, and its TCRdb copy is limited to in-frame clones, with some not included. V and J calls and clone size follow that table, whereas D and trimming were derived from the DNA. The table lists tens of thousands of clones, roughly 90% of them singletons, with 3% to 3.5% in the top ten. The TCR originated in a man aged 50 or older with active COVID-19. The chain carries TRBV29-1 and TRBJ1-5, with TRBD1 identical over 9 bases. The sequenced sample was peripheral blood. The CDR3 nucleotides read TGCAGCGTTGGGGTAGGACAGGGGAATCAGCCCCAGCATTTT. Its translation is CSVGVGQGNQPQHF. Combining the CDR3 with reference TRBV29-1 and TRBJ1-5 gives the whole variable domain SAVISQKPSRDICQRGTSLTIQCQVDSQVTMMFWYRQQPGQSLTLIATANQGSEATYESGFVIDKFPISRPNLTFSTLTVSNMSPEDSSIYLCSVGVGQGNQPQHFGDGTRLSIL.